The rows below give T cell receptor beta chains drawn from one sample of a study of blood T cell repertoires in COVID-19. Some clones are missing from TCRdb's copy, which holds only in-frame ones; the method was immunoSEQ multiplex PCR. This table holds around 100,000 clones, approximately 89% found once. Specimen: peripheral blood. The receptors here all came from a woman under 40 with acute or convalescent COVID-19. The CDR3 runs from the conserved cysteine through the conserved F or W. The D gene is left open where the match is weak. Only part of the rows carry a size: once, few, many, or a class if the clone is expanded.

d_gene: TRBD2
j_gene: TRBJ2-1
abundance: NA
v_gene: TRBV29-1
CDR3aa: CSVRLPSGGAGNEQFF
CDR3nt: TGCAGCGTTCGACTGCCTAGCGGGGGGGCCGGGAATGAGCAGTTCTTC

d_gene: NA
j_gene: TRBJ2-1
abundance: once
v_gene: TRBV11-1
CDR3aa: CASSLDPDNEQFF
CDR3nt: TGTGCCAGCAGCTTAGACCCGGACAATGAGCAGTTCTTC

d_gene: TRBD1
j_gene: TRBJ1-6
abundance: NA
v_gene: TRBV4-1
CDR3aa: CASSQATGGSNSPLHF
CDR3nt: TGCGCCAGCAGCCAAGCCACAGGGGGCTCGAATTCACCCCTCCACTTT

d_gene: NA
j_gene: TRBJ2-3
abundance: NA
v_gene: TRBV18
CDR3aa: CASSPRADQDTQYF
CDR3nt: TGTGCCAGCTCACCGCGGGCAGACCAAGATACGCAGTATTTT

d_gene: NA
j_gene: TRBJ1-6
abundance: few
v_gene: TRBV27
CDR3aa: CASHYGAPYNSPLHF
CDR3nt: TGTGCCAGTCATTATGGGGCCCCATATAATTCACCCCTCCACTTT

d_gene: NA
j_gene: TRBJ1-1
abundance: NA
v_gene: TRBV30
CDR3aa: CAWSIRDTEAFF
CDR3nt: TGTGCCTGGAGTATTCGGGACACTGAAGCTTTCTTT

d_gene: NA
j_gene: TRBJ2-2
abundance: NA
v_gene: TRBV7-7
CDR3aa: CASSLSQPNTGELFF
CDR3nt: TGTGCCAGCAGCTTATCACAGCCCAACACCGGGGAGCTGTTTTTT

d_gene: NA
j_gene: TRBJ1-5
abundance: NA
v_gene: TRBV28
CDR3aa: CASWGVYPNQPQHF
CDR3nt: TGTGCCAGCTGGGGGGTCTACCCAAATCAGCCCCAGCATTTT

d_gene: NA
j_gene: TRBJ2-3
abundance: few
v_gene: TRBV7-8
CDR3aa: CASSLRPDTDTQYF
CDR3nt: TGTGCCAGCAGCTTGAGGCCAGACACAGATACGCAGTATTTT

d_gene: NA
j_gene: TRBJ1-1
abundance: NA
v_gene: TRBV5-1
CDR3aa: CASSLGRDTEAFF
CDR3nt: TGCGCCAGCAGCTTGGGGAGGGACACTGAAGCTTTCTTT

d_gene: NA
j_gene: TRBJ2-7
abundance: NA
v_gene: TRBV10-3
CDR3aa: CACKKAGRADEQYF
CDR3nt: TGTGCCTGCAAAAAAGCCGGCAGGGCCGACGAGCAGTACTTC

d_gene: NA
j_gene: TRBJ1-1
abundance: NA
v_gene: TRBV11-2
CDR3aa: CASNLVMNTEAFF
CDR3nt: TGTGCCAGCAATCTAGTGATGAACACTGAAGCTTTCTTT

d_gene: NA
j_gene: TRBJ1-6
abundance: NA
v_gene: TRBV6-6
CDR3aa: CASSRSGDSPLHF
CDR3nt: TGTGCCAGCAGTCGATCAGGGGATTCACCCCTCCACTTT

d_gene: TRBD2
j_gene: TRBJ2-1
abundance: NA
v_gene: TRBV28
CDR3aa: CASSPPGGNNEQFF
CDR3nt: TGTGCCAGCAGTCCCCCGGGAGGGAACAATGAGCAGTTCTTC

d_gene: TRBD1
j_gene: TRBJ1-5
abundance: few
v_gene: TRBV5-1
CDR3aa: CASSLGTANQPQHF
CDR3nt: TGCGCCAGCAGCTTAGGGACAGCAAATCAGCCCCAGCATTTT

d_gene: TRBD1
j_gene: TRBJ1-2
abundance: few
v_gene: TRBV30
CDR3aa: CARQGNYGYTF
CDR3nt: TGTGCCCGACAGGGCAACTATGGCTACACCTTC

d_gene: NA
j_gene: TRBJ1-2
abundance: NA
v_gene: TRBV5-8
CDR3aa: CASSLGRNYGYTF
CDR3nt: TGTGCCAGCAGCTTGGGGCGGAACTATGGCTACACCTTC

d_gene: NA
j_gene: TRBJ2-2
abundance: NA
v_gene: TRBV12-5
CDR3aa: CASGNGGAGELFF
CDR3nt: TGTGCTAGTGGGAACGGCGGGGCGGGGGAGCTGTTTTTT

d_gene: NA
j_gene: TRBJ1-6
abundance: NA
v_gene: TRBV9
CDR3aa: CASSVGGGPDSPLHF
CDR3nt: TGTGCCAGCAGCGTAGGGGGCGGCCCTGATTCACCCCTCCACTTT

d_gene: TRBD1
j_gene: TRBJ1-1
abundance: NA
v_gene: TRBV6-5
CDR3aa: CASSTDRQGGYEAFF
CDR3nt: TGTGCCAGCAGCACTGATAGACAGGGTGGCTACGAAGCTTTCTTT

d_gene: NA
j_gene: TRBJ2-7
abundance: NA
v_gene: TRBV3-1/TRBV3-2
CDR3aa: CASSQGAQDPYEQYF
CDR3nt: TGTGCCAGCAGCCAAGGGGCTCAAGACCCATACGAGCAGTACTTC

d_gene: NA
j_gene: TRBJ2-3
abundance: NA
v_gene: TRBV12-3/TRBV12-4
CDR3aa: CASSLANTQYF
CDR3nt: TGTGCCAGCAGTTTAGCCAATACGCAGTATTTT

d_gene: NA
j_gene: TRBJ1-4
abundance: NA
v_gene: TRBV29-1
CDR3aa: CSVEESLNEKLFF
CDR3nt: TGCAGCGTTGAAGAGAGCTTAAATGAAAAACTGTTTTTT

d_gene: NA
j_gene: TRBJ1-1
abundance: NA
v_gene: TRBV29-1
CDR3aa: CSVYRLNTEAFF
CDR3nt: TGCAGCGTTTACAGGCTAAACACTGAAGCTTTCTTT

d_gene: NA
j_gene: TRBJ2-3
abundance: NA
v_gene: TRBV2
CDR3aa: CASSEAYDNTQYF
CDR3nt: TGTGCCAGCAGTGAAGCCTACGACAATACGCAGTATTTT

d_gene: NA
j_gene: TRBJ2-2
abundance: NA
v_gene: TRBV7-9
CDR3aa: CASSLEFLTVANTGELFF
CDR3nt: TGTGCCAGCAGCTTAGAATTCTTAACGGTCGCGAACACCGGGGAGCTGTTTTTT

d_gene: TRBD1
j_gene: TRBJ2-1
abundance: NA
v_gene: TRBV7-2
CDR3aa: CASSTRQGARGQFF
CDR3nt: TGTGCCAGCAGCACCCGACAGGGGGCCCGGGGGCAGTTCTTC